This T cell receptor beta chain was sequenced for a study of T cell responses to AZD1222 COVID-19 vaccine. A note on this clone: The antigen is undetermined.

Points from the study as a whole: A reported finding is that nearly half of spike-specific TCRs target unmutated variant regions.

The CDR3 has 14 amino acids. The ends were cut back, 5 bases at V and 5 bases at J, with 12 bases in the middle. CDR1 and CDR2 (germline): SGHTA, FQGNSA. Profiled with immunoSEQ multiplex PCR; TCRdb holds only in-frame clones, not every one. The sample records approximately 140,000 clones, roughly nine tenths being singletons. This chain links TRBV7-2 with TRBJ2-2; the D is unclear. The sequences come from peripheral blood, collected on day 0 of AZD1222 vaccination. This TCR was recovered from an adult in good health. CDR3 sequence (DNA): TGTGCCAGCAGCAAGCCGACGACTACCGGGGAGCTGTTTTTT. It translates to CASSKPTTTGELFF.